One and the same sample provided the 27 T cell receptor beta chains below, sequenced in a study of shared clonotypes between healthy human individuals. Data came from immunoSEQ multiplex PCR; TCRdb stores just in-frame clones and leaves some out. The table has a few million clones, 80% to 95% seen once; the top ten hold under 0.45%. The source material was naive CD4+ T cells from PBMCs. The subset here: CD45RA+ positively selected. The receptors originated from a man in his late teens or twenties in good health. Some clones in this sample may be carry-over from other donors' samples.

CDR3 nucleotide sequence: TGTGCCAGCAGCCCCAATGCGGGACGGAGCACAGATACGCAGTATTTT. Translated: CASSPNAGRSTDTQYF. This chain connects TRBV5-4 to TRBJ2-3, with a tentative D call TRBD2 (6 bases). V gave up 4 bases and J gave up 0 bases, with 15 bases separating them. CDR1 and CDR2 from the germline V gene are SGHNT and YYREEE (reference sequence). The CDR3 consists of 16 residues.

V usage is TRBV10-3 and J usage is TRBJ2-1, with 7 nucleotides matching TRBD2. This CDR3 has 17 residues. J gave up 6 bases and V 10 bases, and 21 bases lay outside the gene matches. Germline loops: CDR1 ENHRY, CDR2 SYGVKD. CDR3 in DNA: TGTGCCAACTGTGGTTTCTTAGCGGGCCCGGGTGGCAATGAGCAGTTCTTC. This translates into CANCGFLAGPGGNEQFF.

CDR3 nucleotide sequence: TGCGCCAGCTCAAAGTCGGTCAGGGATAGATCTTCCTCGTACACAGATACGCAGTATTTT. Translating it yields CASSKSVRDRSSSYTDTQYF. The rearrangement joins TRBV10-2 to TRBJ2-3; TRBD1 might be the D (5 bases). The V and J ends lost 8 bases and 2 bases respectively, with 32 bases between them. The CDR3 contains 20 residues. Germline loops: CDR1 WSHSY, CDR2 SAAADI.

The V gene is TRBV4-1, the J gene TRBJ2-1; a possible D gene is TRBD2 (6 bases). Germline V gene sequence: CDR1 MGHRA, CDR2 YSYEKL. CDR3 length equals 18 residues. The V and J ends lost 3 bases and 5 bases respectively, with 23 bases between them. The DNA of the CDR3 is TGCGCCAGCAGCCAGGGTTCTAGGCCCGGCGGGGCGGACAATGAGCAGTTCTTC. Translated: CASSQGSRPGGADNEQFF.

The chain has TRBV18 and TRBJ2-5; D gene ambiguous. The germline V gene has CDR1 KGHSH and CDR2 LQKENI. Between the trimmed V and J ends, which lost 2 bases and 5 bases, there was a span of 9 bases. The CDR3 length is 13 residues. Written as DNA, the CDR3 is TGTGCCAGCTCACCAATTGGTGGGGAGACCCAGTACTTC. Residues: CASSPIGGETQYF.

The rearrangement uses TRBV4-1 and TRBJ2-5; the match to TRBD2 covers 10 bases. Germline V lookup: CDR1 MGHRA, CDR2 YSYEKL. This CDR3 comprises 17 residues. The J segment lost 4 bases and the V segment lost 1 base, leaving 9 bases of the junction unmatched. The CDR3 is CASSQVASGRWGETQYF. The CDR3, as DNA: TGCGCCAGCAGCCAAGTCGCTAGCGGGAGATGGGGAGAGACCCAGTACTTC.

The chain carries TRBV27 and TRBJ2-7; 11 nucleotides agree with TRBD1. The CDR3 contains 15 residues. CDR1 is MNHEY, CDR2 SMNVEV, per germline (reference sequence). Trimming at V came to 7 bases and at J to 5 bases, leaving 10 bases not matched to a gene. The CDR3 DNA follows: TGTGCCAGCACGCCGAACCGGGACAGGGGGAACGAGCAGTACTTC. This encodes CASTPNRDRGNEQYF.

The chain joins TRBV28 to TRBJ1-2; TRBD1 aligns across 7 bases. V was clipped by 10 bases and J by 4 bases; unmatched bases: 9. From germline, CDR1 is MDHEN and CDR2 SYDVKM. The CDR3 length is 13 residues. The CDR3 reads CATQGGETYGYTF. The CDR3, as DNA: TGTGCCACCCAGGGGGGGGAAACCTATGGCTACACCTTC.

The CDR3 loop reads CASSPPSKPSYEQYF. In DNA, the CDR3 is TGTGCCAGCAGCCCCCCAAGTAAGCCCTCCTACGAGCAGTACTTC. This sequence joins TRBV11-1 and TRBJ2-7; D gene unclear. CDR3 length: 15 amino acids. Germline CDR1 reads SGHAT; CDR2 reads FQDESV (reference sequence). Trimming took 5 bases from V and 0 from J, leaving 14 bases between them.

The J gene is TRBJ1-1, the V gene TRBV10-3, with 7 bases that match TRBD1. The CDR3 covers 13 residues. J was trimmed by 3 bases and V by 6 bases; bases with no gene match: 4. The germline V gene has CDR1 ENHRY and CDR2 SYGVKD. The CDR3 loop is CAIRVDRDTEAFF. CDR3 nucleotide sequence: TGTGCCATCAGAGTTGACAGGGACACTGAAGCTTTCTTT.

This clone has only a few counts. The chain links TRBV20-1 to TRBJ1-1; D perhaps matches TRBD1 (5 bases). CDR1 is DFQATT, CDR2 SNEGSKA, per germline (reference sequence). The CDR3 has 11 amino acids. Trimming removed 5 bases from V and 5 bases from J, with 9 bases in between. DNA of the CDR3: TGCAGTGCTTCAGGGCCGACTGAAGCTTTCTTT. Translating gives CSASGPTEAFF.

J is TRBJ1-4 and V is TRBV29-1; D is perhaps TRBD1 (5 bases). The CDR3 is made up of 12 amino acids. CDR1 and CDR2 (germline): SQVTM, ANQGSEA. V was cut by 7 bases and J by 4 bases, with 10 bases left in between. The CDR3 DNA reads as TGCAGCGGCGGGACCTTTAATGAAAAACTGTTTTTT. It codes for CSGGTFNEKLFF.

This clone was seen once. The chain has TRBV4-1 and TRBJ2-5, with 9 positions matching TRBD2. The CDR3 spans 15 residues. The germline V gene encodes CDR1 MGHRA and CDR2 YSYEKL. V lost 4 bases and J lost 5; bases outside the gene matches: 8. The CDR3 sequence: CASSPGLARGETQYF. CDR3 bases: TGCGCCAGCAGCCCCGGACTAGCGAGGGGGGAGACCCAGTACTTC.

The chain joins TRBV18 to TRBJ2-7; D is possibly TRBD1 or TRBD2 (5 bases each). V lost 5 bases and J lost 1, with 12 bases in between. This CDR3 is built from 14 residues. Germline CDR1 is KGHSH and CDR2 is LQKENI. CDR3 amino acids: CASSSGTFSYEQYF. In DNA, the CDR3 is TGTGCCAGCTCATCAGGGACGTTTTCCTACGAGCAGTACTTC.

The DNA for the CDR3 is TGTGCCAGCAGTGAAGCTGCAGGGACCCTACGCTCTGGGGCCAACGTCCTGACTTTC. Protein: CASSEAAGTLRSGANVLTF. The chain links TRBV6-1 to TRBJ2-6; D is perhaps TRBD1 or TRBD2 (5 bases each). Germline CDR1 MNHNS, CDR2 SASEGT. This CDR3 contains 19 residues. V was cut by 0 bases and J by 0 bases, with 15 bases left in between.

J is TRBJ2-1 and V is TRBV28, with 10 positions matching TRBD2. Germline V gene data show CDR1 as MDHEN and CDR2 as SYDVKM. V lost 4 bases and J lost 4; bases outside the gene matches: 19. The length of the CDR3 is 20 residues. CDR3 DNA: TGTGCCAGCAGTTCCCCTAGGCTAGCGGGAGTCGGGGGCTTATACAATGAGCAGTTCTTC. It yields the protein CASSSPRLAGVGGLYNEQFF.

The V gene is TRBV5-1, the J gene TRBJ2-2, with D maybe TRBD1 (6 bases). The germline V gene has CDR1 SGHRS and CDR2 YFSETQ. Trimming pared 0 bases from V and 8 bases from J, leaving 17 bases between. The CDR3 totals 16 residues. CDR3: CASSLVVVQQGGELFF. CDR3 sequence (DNA): TGCGCCAGCAGCTTGGTAGTCGTGCAACAGGGAGGGGAGCTGTTTTTT.

The rearrangement links TRBV7-3 to TRBJ1-1; D is undetermined. Germline CDR1 SGHTA, CDR2 FQGTGA. Trimming took off 1 base at V and 2 bases at J, with 5 bases between the two ends. CDR3 size: 13 residues. CDR3 region: CASSLMVNTEAFF. In DNA form, the CDR3 reads TGTGCCAGCAGCTTAATGGTTAACACTGAAGCTTTCTTT.

V gene TRBV28 combines with J gene TRBJ1-1; tentatively, D is TRBD1 (6 bases). Germline V gives CDR1 MDHEN, CDR2 SYDVKM. Trimming stripped 6 bases from V and 1 base from J, with 12 bases between. This CDR3 spans 14 amino acids. CDR3: CASSPQGRNTEAFF. CDR3 bases: TGTGCCAGCAGCCCACAGGGAAGGAACACTGAAGCTTTCTTT.

J is TRBJ2-3 and V is TRBV18; 9 bases fit TRBD1. This CDR3 is 14 amino acids long. Germline V gene lookup returns CDR1 KGHSH and CDR2 LQKENI. Trimming at V came to 8 bases and at J to 0 bases, leaving 3 bases not matched to a gene. CDR3 nucleotide sequence: TGTGCCAGCCTCGACAGGGGGAGCACAGATACGCAGTATTTT. This sequence encodes CASLDRGSTDTQYF.

The chain has TRBV7-9 and TRBJ2-5, with 9 bases aligning to TRBD1. The CDR3 has 16 amino acids. CDR1 and CDR2 from the germline V gene are SEHNR and FQNEAQ (reference sequence). V dropped 3 bases and J dropped 4; count of bases not matched to a gene: 9. In DNA, the CDR3 is TGTGCCAGCAGCTTGGGGGACAGGGCAGTAGGAGAGACCCAGTACTTC. Amino acids: CASSLGDRAVGETQYF.

A single count supports this clone. The rearrangement links TRBV6-9 to TRBJ2-7; 7 bases agree with TRBD1. The CDR3 is made up of 14 amino acids. The germline CDR1 and CDR2 sequences are MNHGY and SVAAGI. After removal of 5 bases from V and 4 bases from J, the junction contained 8 bases not matched to a gene. CDR3 loop: CASSRQGGAYEQYF. The CDR3 DNA sequence: TGTGCCAGCAGTCGACAGGGTGGTGCATACGAGCAGTACTTC.

V and J are TRBV7-6 and TRBJ1-1; 8 nucleotides line up with TRBD1. This CDR3 comprises 13 residues. Germline V gene sequence: CDR1 SGHVS, CDR2 FNYEAQ. V lost 4 bases and J lost 4; bases outside the gene matches: 2. The CDR3 region is CASSSQGGTEAFF. The CDR3 DNA reads TGTGCCAGCAGCTCACAGGGGGGCACTGAAGCTTTCTTT. Together with reference TRBV7-6 and TRBJ1-1, the CDR3 gives the full variable domain: GAGVSQSPRYKVTKRGQDVALRCDPISGHVSLYWYRQALGQGPEFLTYFNYEAQQDKSGLPNDRFSAERPEGSISTLTIQRTEQRDSAMYRCASSSQGGTEAFFGQGTRLTVV.

This rearrangement joins TRBV10-1 to TRBJ2-2; 7 bases are shared with TRBD2. Trimming removed 10 bases from V and 4 bases from J; junction bases left unmatched: 6. This CDR3 is 13 amino acids long. Germline lookup yields CDR1 WNHNN and CDR2 SYGVQD (reference sequence). The CDR3 nucleotides are TGCGCCACCAAGCGGGACGGCACCGGGGAGCTGTTTTTT. Its protein is CATKRDGTGELFF.

The table lists this clone with a count of one. The rearrangement joins TRBV28 to TRBJ2-2; 8 bases are a match to TRBD2. The CDR3 is 14 amino acids. Germline CDR1 and CDR2: MDHEN and SYDVKM. The trim removed 6 bases at V and 7 bases at J, leaving 7 bases unmatched. CDR3 nucleotide sequence: TGTGCCAGCAGCCCGGGGGGGGCGGTCGGGGAGCTGTTTTTT. Translated: CASSPGGAVGELFF.

On this clone: Other DNA sequences in the sample encode the same CDR3. The chain combines TRBV30 with TRBJ2-1; D ambiguous. V was trimmed by 3 bases and J by 8 bases, leaving 8 bases between them. The CDR3 runs 11 residues. Germline V gene data show CDR1 as GTSNPN and CDR2 as SVGIG (reference sequence). In nucleotides, the CDR3 is TGTGCCTGGAGCGCTCGGGATGAGCAGTTCTTC. It specifies CAWSARDEQFF.

The chain links TRBV10-3 to TRBJ1-3, with D uncertain. Germline assignment: CDR1 ENHRY and CDR2 SYGVKD. The length of the CDR3 is 15 residues. Trimming took off 6 bases at V and 4 bases at J, with 16 bases between the two ends. The CDR3 sequence: CAIRPPSVIGNTIYF. The CDR3 DNA sequence: TGTGCCATCAGACCCCCGTCCGTTATCGGAAACACCATATATTTT.